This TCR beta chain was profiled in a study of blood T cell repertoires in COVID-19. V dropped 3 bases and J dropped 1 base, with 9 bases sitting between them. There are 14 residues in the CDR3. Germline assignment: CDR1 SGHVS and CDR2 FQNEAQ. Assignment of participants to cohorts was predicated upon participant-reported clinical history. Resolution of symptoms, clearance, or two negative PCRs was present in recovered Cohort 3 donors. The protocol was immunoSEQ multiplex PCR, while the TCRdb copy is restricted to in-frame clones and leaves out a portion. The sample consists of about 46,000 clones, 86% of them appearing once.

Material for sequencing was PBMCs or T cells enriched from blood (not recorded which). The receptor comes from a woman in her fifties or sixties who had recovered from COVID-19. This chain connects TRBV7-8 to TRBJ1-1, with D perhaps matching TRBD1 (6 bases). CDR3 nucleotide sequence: TGTGCCAGCAGCTTGGGACACTCGAACACTGAAGCTTTCTTT. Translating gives CASSLGHSNTEAFF.